A selection of T cell receptor beta chains follows, all from one sample in a study of shared clonotypes between healthy human individuals. Produced via immunoSEQ multiplex PCR; TCRdb's table is partial and in-frame only. The data hold about half a million clones, with approximately 79% observed a single time. Sequencing was done on a sample of PBMCs. The origin of the receptors is a middle-aged woman in good health. Some clones in this sample may be carry-over from other donors' samples. Both conserved end residues are part of each CDR3.

v_call	j_call	cdr3_aa
TRBV7-9	TRBJ2-7	CASSAQAGPPYEQYF
TRBV4-3	TRBJ2-2	CASSHNTGTGATELFF
TRBV7-9	TRBJ2-3	CASSGTGKPGSTDTQYF
TRBV28	TRBJ2-5	CASRTFSETQYF
TRBV19	TRBJ1-5	CASRRPSPGSNQPQHF
TRBV2	TRBJ1-2	CASTGTATNYGYTF
TRBV10-3	TRBJ1-5	CAISEAGSNQPQHF
TRBV15	TRBJ2-7	CATSRGGTYEQYF
TRBV4-1	TRBJ2-3	CASSQGQGARSDTQYF
TRBV19	TRBJ1-1	CASSDTGTWDTEAFF
TRBV27	TRBJ1-6	CASSFRGTNSPLHF
TRBV2	TRBJ2-1	CASSVPRARPSAYNEQFF
TRBV14	TRBJ1-5	CASSQHNQPQHF
TRBV9	TRBJ2-1	CASSLRTGSGPYNEQFF
TRBV28	TRBJ2-3	CASSPPRGSTDTQYF
TRBV30	TRBJ2-7	CAWSQQGTVPEQYF
TRBV6-5	TRBJ2-1	CASSYGPGQNEQFF
TRBV2	TRBJ2-2	CASSAFAGGSGELFF
TRBV14	TRBJ2-5	CASSQDGRVETQYF
TRBV18	TRBJ2-5	CASSLNRGREETQYF
TRBV2	TRBJ2-7	CASNDRGLADSYEQYF
TRBV7-9	TRBJ2-3	CASSLGGEADTQYF
TRBV19	TRBJ2-2	CASSMGQGNTGELFF
TRBV7-9	TRBJ2-1	CASSSPSGGAVDNEQFF
TRBV4-1	TRBJ2-7	CASSHDLRRDRGPSYIYEQYF
TRBV25-1	TRBJ2-1	CARASSGRISYNEQFF
TRBV15	TRBJ2-7	CATRQGENFYEQYF
TRBV7-7	TRBJ1-5	CASSVGQGPLLNSNGNQPQHF
TRBV18	TRBJ1-1	CASSRGDRTEAFF
TRBV19	TRBJ2-3	CASSGGTGITDTQYF
TRBV5-4	TRBJ2-1	CASSLGTSGRNEQFF
TRBV2	TRBJ2-3	CASSEYRGRTDTQYF
TRBV20-1	TRBJ1-5	CSARGPGAQHF
TRBV28	TRBJ1-2	CASRREWGYLFGYTF
TRBV9	TRBJ2-7	CASSVGERYEQYF
TRBV4-1	TRBJ2-2	CASSHYGANTGELFF
TRBV5-1	TRBJ2-7	CASSFTRDSNSYEQYF
TRBV5-8	TRBJ1-2	CASSLHPGQGVAYGYTF
TRBV5-1	TRBJ2-7	CASSLEKVPYEQYF
TRBV28	TRBJ1-5	CASSLAGAGNQPQHF
TRBV27	TRBJ2-1	CASSRPGLSYNEQFF
TRBV7-2	TRBJ2-7	CASSSDLREQYF
TRBV18	TRBJ1-3	CASSQQGSGNTIYF
TRBV6-6	TRBJ2-2	CASSSTVGELFF
TRBV19	TRBJ1-5	CASSSNSNQPQHF
TRBV6-5	TRBJ1-4	CASRGGATNEKLFF
TRBV7-9	TRBJ2-7	CASSLGGRAYEQYF
TRBV7-3	TRBJ1-1	CASSLNVGTEAFF
TRBV7-9	TRBJ2-1	CASTLNGVYNEQFF
TRBV19	TRBJ2-5	CASSFGPSSPETQYF
TRBV7-2	TRBJ1-5	CASSSGTGNNQPQHF
TRBV4-1	TRBJ2-7	CASSQEGQGGVQYF
TRBV30	TRBJ2-7	CAWSGLASYEQYF